Reported below is one TCR beta chain. The antigen is unknown. TCRdb independently ran MiXCR on the 5' RACE reads; one entry per CDR3 protein. The sample yields some 840,000 distinct CDR3 sequences, 12% seen once. This CDR3 region has 15 residues. The germline V gene has CDR1 DFQATT and CDR2 SNEGSKA (reference sequence). V gave up 5 bases and J gave up 3 bases; unmatched junction bases: 7. These data are taken from a study of CD8 T cells in ankylosing spondylitis. Whole-study findings and limits: Both synovial fluid and blood in reactive arthritis had previously been reported to carry some motif variants. Blood from ankylosing spondylitis patients appeared to carry a characteristic eight-variant TCR beta motif. Reports say disease-linked clones showed up significantly more in matched ankylosing spondylitis synovial fluid.

The genes are TRBV20-1 and TRBJ2-2, with 9 bases matching TRBD2. The clonotype originates from a male donor with ankylosing spondylitis. The material sequenced was blood, either unsorted or a sorted T cell fraction (not recorded which). The CDR3 nucleotides read TGCAGTGCTTATACTAGCGGGTTTGACACCGGGGAGCTGTTTTTT. Its translation: CSAYTSGFDTGELFF.